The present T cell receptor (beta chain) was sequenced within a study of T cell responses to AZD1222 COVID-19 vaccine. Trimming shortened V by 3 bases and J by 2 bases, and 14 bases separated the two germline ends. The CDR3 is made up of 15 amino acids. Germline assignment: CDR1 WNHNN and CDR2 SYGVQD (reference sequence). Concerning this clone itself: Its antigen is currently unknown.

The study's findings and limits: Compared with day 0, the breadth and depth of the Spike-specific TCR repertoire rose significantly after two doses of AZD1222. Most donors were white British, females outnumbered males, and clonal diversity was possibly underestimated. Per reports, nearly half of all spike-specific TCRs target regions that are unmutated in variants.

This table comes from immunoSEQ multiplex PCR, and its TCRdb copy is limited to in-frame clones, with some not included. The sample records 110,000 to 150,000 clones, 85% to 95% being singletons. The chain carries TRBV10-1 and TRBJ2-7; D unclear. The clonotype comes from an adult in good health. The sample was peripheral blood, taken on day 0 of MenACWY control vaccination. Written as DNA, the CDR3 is TGCGCCAGCAGTGAAGGAAGAGGTACCCCCTACGAGCAGTACTTC. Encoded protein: CASSEGRGTPYEQYF.